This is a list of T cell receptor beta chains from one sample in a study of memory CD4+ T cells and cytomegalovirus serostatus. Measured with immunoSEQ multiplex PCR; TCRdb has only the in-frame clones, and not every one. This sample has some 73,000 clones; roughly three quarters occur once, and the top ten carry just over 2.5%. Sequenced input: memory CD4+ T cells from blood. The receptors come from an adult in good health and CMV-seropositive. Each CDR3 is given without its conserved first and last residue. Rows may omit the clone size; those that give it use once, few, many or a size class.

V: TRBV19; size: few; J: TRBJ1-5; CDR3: ASSVQGKGNQPQH
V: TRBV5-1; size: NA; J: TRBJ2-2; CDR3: ASSLQPGQGASGELF
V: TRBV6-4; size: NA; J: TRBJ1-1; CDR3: ASSDSRGYEAF
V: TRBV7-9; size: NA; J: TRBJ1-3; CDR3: ASSPRDGLVSGNTIY
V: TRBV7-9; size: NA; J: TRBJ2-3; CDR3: ASRVGADTQY
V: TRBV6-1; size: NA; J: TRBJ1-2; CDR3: ASSNMNYGYT
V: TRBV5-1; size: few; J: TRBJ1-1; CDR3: ASSIAGQGPEAF
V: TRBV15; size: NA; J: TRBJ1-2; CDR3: ATSRAQGSGYT
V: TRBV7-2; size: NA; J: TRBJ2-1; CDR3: ASMSRGNEQF
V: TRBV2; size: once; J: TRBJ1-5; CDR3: ASLPAHGPQPQH
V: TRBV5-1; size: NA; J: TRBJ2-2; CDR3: ASSSKTAGGANTGELF
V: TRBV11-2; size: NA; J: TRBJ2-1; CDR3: ASSPGLLNEQF
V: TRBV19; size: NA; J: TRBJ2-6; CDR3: ASEQLSGANVLT
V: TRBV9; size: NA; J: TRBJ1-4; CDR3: ASSSQPATNEKLF
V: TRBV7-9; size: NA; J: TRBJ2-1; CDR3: ASSLLRGAYNEQF
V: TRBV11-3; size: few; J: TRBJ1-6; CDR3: ASSLSNSPLH
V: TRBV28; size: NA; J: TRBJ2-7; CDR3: ASRDLSLRAGQVPSYEQY
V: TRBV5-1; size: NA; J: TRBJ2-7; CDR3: ASSSDVFGVYEQY
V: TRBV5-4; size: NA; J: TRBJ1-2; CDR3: ASSEPGQSTYGYT
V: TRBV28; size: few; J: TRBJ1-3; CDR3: ASSLHLTGSGNTIY
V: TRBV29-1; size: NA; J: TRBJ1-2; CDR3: SVGGGLSYGYT
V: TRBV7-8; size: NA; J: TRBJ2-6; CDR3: ASSDRARSGANVLT
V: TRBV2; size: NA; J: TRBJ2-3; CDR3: ASGGASLYTQY
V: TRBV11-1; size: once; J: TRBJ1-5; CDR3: ASSFGKGSNQPQH
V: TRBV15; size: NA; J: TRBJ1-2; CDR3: ATSRESWQLYDGYT
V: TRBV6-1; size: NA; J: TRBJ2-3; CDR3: ASILTPGGTDTQY